What follows are 27 T cell receptor beta chains derived from one specimen sequenced in a study of T-cell reconstitution after alpha-beta-depleted transplantation in children. TCRbeta library construction was performed incorporating unique molecular identifiers. TCRdb recomputed calls from the PCR reads with MiXCR, one row per CDR3 protein. There are just under 350,000 distinct CDR3 sequences in the sample; about 17% occur only once, and around 41% lies in the top ten. Material: PBMCs, mostly from graft donor cells, obtained 360 days after TCRalphabeta/CD19-depleted stem cell transplant. The receptors were sampled from a male patient aged 2 to 9 who had a stem cell transplant for acute lymphoblastic leukemia, so the T cells may come from the graft donor.

The sample holds many counts of this clonotype. This chain uses TRBV3-1 with TRBJ2-3; possible D gene TRBD2, 5 bases. The CDR3 is made up of 13 amino acids. Trimming stripped 0 bases from V and 5 bases from J, with 6 bases between. CDR1 is LGHDT and CDR2 is YNNKEL in the germline V gene (reference sequence). CDR3 residues: CASSQDRGDTQYF. In DNA form, the CDR3 reads TGTGCCAGCAGCCAAGACCGGGGAGATACGCAGTATTTT.

The chain recombines TRBV28 with TRBJ2-3; 7 bases are a match to TRBD2. With 3 bases clipped from V and 4 bases from J, the junction kept 10 bases outside the gene matches. CDR1 is MDHEN, CDR2 SYDVKM, per germline. The CDR3 has 16 amino acids. CDR3 in amino acids: CASSFVAGEMSDTQYF. CDR3 coding DNA: TGTGCCAGCAGTTTCGTGGCGGGAGAGATGTCAGATACGCAGTATTTT.

The V call is TRBV4-2, the J call TRBJ2-7; D gene uncertain. This CDR3 has 16 residues. Trimming took off 0 bases at V and 1 base at J, with 13 bases between the two ends. Germline V gene sequence: CDR1 LGHNA, CDR2 YNFKEQ. CDR3 region: CASSQEPSALSYEQYF. The CDR3 nucleotides are TGTGCCAGCAGCCAAGAACCATCAGCCCTATCCTACGAGCAGTACTTC.

This rearrangement joins TRBV28 to TRBJ2-7; 13 nucleotides match TRBD2. Germline V gene lookup returns CDR1 MDHEN and CDR2 SYDVKM. Germline trimming cut 6 bases from V and 5 bases from J; bases unmatched to any gene: 7. The length of the CDR3 is 15 residues. The DNA for the CDR3 is TGTGCCAGCAGACTAGCGGGAGGGCCCGAAAACGAGCAGTACTTC. Translation: CASRLAGGPENEQYF. The full variable domain, with the rest looked up from reference TRBV28 and TRBJ2-7, is DVKVTQSSRYLVKRTGEKVFLECVQDMDHENMFWYRQDPGLGLRLIYFSYDVKMKEKGDIPEGYSVSREKKERFSLILESASTNQTSMYLCASRLAGGPENEQYFGPGTRLTVT.

The table lists this clonotype with a few counts. The CDR3 sequence: CASSHLRGNEQFF. The CDR3 DNA reads as TGCGCCAGCAGCCACCTCAGGGGGAATGAGCAGTTCTTC. The chain carries TRBV4-3 and TRBJ2-1, with 7 bases that match TRBD1. Germline lookup yields CDR1 LGHNA and CDR2 YSLEER. J gave up 7 bases and V 3 bases, and 3 bases lay outside the gene matches. The CDR3 has 13 residues.

This rearrangement joins TRBV4-1 to TRBJ2-7; possible D gene TRBD2, 6 bases. The CDR3 is 13 amino acids. CDR1 and CDR2 from the germline V gene are MGHRA and YSYEKL. Trimming left V 3 bases short and J 5 bases short, with 11 bases between. DNA for the CDR3: TGCGCCAGCAGCCAGGGGGGAACGGACGAGCAGTACTTC. Protein product: CASSQGGTDEQYF.

This clonotype has more than one count but fewer than ten. The V and J genes are TRBV4-1 and TRBJ1-4; 10 nucleotides agree with TRBD1. Per the germline V gene, CDR1 is MGHRA and CDR2 is YSYEKL. V gave up 3 bases and J gave up 8 bases; unmatched junction bases: 6. The CDR3 runs 15 residues. In nucleotides, the CDR3 is TGCGCCAGCAGCCACGATCCGGGACAGGGGGAAAAACTGTTTTTT. This codes for CASSHDPGQGEKLFF.

This clonotype has ten or more counts. The chain carries TRBV12-3 or TRBV12-4 and TRBJ2-3, with D unclear. The CDR3 is 14 residues long. Trimming cost V 6 bases and J 7 bases, with 17 bases left between them. The CDR3 sequence: CASRPFRLTNTQYF. The CDR3 DNA reads TGTGCCAGCAGACCTTTCCGACTGACAAATACGCAGTATTTT.

This clonotype was recorded a few times. The V gene is TRBV29-1, the J gene TRBJ2-1; D unresolved. The CDR3 loop spans 9 amino acids. Per germline, CDR1 SQVTM and CDR2 ANQGSEA. V was clipped by 4 bases and J by 8 bases, with 3 bases between them. As DNA, the CDR3 is TGCAGCGTTGGTTATGAGCAGTTCTTC. It specifies CSVGYEQFF.

This clonotype was picked up a small number of times. The chain links TRBV29-1 to TRBJ2-2, with TRBD1 matching 11 bases. The V and J ends lost 4 bases and 4 bases, in that order; junction bases with no gene match: 2. CDR1 is SQVTM, CDR2 ANQGSEA, per germline. The CDR3 consists of 14 residues. CDR3 amino acids: CSVGGTGGTGELFF. The CDR3 bases are TGCAGCGTTGGCGGGACAGGGGGCACCGGGGAGCTGTTTTTT.

Many counts were recorded for this clonotype. The rearrangement links TRBV9 to TRBJ2-1; D may be TRBD2 (5 bases). CDR3 length: 15 residues. Trimming stripped 0 bases from V and 5 bases from J, with 12 bases between. CDR1 is SGDLS and CDR2 is YYNGEE in the germline V gene. The CDR3 protein is CASSVGGSGDNEQFF. In DNA, the CDR3 is TGTGCCAGCAGCGTAGGTGGGAGCGGAGACAATGAGCAGTTCTTC.

The chain uses TRBV28 and TRBJ1-5; tentatively, D is TRBD1 (6 bases). The CDR3 is made up of 15 amino acids. The ends were cut back, 3 bases at V and 3 bases at J, with 12 bases in the middle. Germline CDR1 and CDR2: MDHEN and SYDVKM. The CDR3 loop reads CASSFGGGYNQPQHF. The DNA of the CDR3 is TGTGCCAGCAGTTTTGGGGGGGGCTACAATCAGCCCCAGCATTTT.

The gene calls are TRBV7-6 and TRBJ2-1; 9 bases are a match to TRBD2. The CDR3 has 19 residues. With V trimmed by 4 bases and J by 6 bases, 19 bases remained unmatched. Germline V gene sequence: CDR1 SGHVS, CDR2 FNYEAQ. CDR3 in DNA: TGTGCCAGCAGCTCTTTCATAACTACTAGCGGGCGTCCGTTCAATGAGCAGTTCTTC. Its translation: CASSSFITTSGRPFNEQFF.

This clonotype came up a few times. This rearrangement joins TRBV10-3 to TRBJ2-7, with 13 bases identical to TRBD2. Germline CDR1 ENHRY, CDR2 SYGVKD. This CDR3 has 17 amino acids. V was clipped by 8 bases and J by 2 bases; unmatched bases: 12. The CDR3 loop reads CAIRSGEGLAGPYEQYF. The CDR3 DNA follows: TGTGCCATCCGATCCGGCGAGGGACTAGCGGGGCCCTACGAGCAGTACTTC.

This clonotype was seen many times. This chain connects TRBV29-1 to TRBJ2-1; perhaps TRBD2 as D (6 bases). The germline V gene has CDR1 SQVTM and CDR2 ANQGSEA. The CDR3 totals 15 residues. Trimming pared 1 base from V and 6 bases from J, leaving 16 bases between. CDR3 nucleotides: TGCAGCGTTGAAGTGGACCCGACTAGACTCAATGAGCAGTTCTTC. Its translation is CSVEVDPTRLNEQFF.

This clonotype was found a few times. The chain uses TRBV18 and TRBJ2-1; tentatively, D is TRBD1 (6 bases). The CDR3 covers 13 residues. Per the germline V gene, CDR1 is KGHSH and CDR2 is LQKENI. V was pared by 2 bases and J by 10 bases, with 12 bases between. CDR3 protein: CASSPGQGNEQFF. In DNA form, the CDR3 reads TGTGCCAGCTCACCAGGCCAGGGGAACGAGCAGTTCTTC.

CDR3 amino acids: CASSTRKVPLRVETQYF. CDR3 nucleotides: TGTGCCAGCAGCACGAGAAAGGTTCCCTTAAGGGTAGAGACCCAGTACTTC. This chain uses TRBV28 with TRBJ2-5; D is undetermined. The germline V gene encodes CDR1 MDHEN and CDR2 SYDVKM. The CDR3 totals 17 residues. Deletions cut 6 bases from V and 4 bases from J, with 24 bases between.

In this sample, this clonotype turned up a few times. The chain combines TRBV4-2 with TRBJ2-5; D might be TRBD1 or TRBD2, each matching 5 bases. The CDR3 consists of 18 residues. V was cut by 1 base and J by 0 bases, with 18 bases left in between. In germline, CDR1 is LGHNA, CDR2 YNFKEQ. The CDR3, as DNA: TGTGCCAGCAGCCAAGGGGGGTCAGGGCTACAGTACCAAGAGACCCAGTACTTC. It codes for CASSQGGSGLQYQETQYF.

V is TRBV6-2 or TRBV6-3 and J is TRBJ2-5; D is perhaps TRBD2 (5 bases). CDR1 MNHEY and CDR2 SVGEGT come from the germline V gene. The CDR3 length is 14 residues. Trimming took off 5 bases at V and 5 bases at J, with 15 bases between the two ends. CDR3: CASSRPGVAETQYF. DNA of the CDR3: TGTGCCAGCAGTCGGCCCGGGGTAGCGGAGACCCAGTACTTC.

There are a few counts of this clonotype. The J gene is TRBJ2-1, the V gene TRBV20-1; 8 bases map to TRBD2. The V segment lost 4 bases and the J segment 2 bases; nucleotides outside the gene matches: 7. The CDR3 runs to 15 residues. Germline values: CDR1 DFQATT, CDR2 SNEGSKA (reference sequence). The CDR3 protein is CSAMGPLAAYNEQFF. CDR3 coding DNA: TGCAGTGCTATGGGTCCACTAGCGGCCTACAATGAGCAGTTCTTC.

This clonotype was counted ten times or more. The chain is built from TRBV5-1 and TRBJ2-3; no reliable D call. Germline V gives CDR1 SGHRS, CDR2 YFSETQ. The CDR3 has 10 residues. The V and J ends lost 7 bases and 3 bases respectively, with 3 bases between them. CDR3 nucleotides: TGCGCCAGCGGGACAGATACGCAGTATTTT. This encodes CASGTDTQYF. The full variable domain, rest sourced from reference TRBV5-1 and TRBJ2-3, is KAGVTQTPRYLIKTRGQQVTLSCSPISGHRSVSWYQQTPGQGLQFLFEYFSETQRNKGNFPGRFSGRQFSNSRSEMNVSTLELGDSALYLCASGTDTQYFGPGTRLTVL.

This clonotype was seen a handful of times. The genes are TRBV9 and TRBJ2-1, with 8 positions matching TRBD2. CDR3 length equals 15 residues. The germline CDR1 and CDR2 sequences are SGDLS and YYNGEE. V trimming: 3 bases; J trimming: 8 bases; junction bases outside the gene matches: 10. The CDR3 is CASSATGTSNHEQFF. CDR3 nucleotides: TGTGCCAGCAGCGCCACCGGGACTAGTAACCATGAGCAGTTCTTC.

The rearrangement links TRBV4-1 to TRBJ1-5; D uncertain. The CDR3 totals 13 residues. V gave up 1 base and J gave up 6 bases, with 7 bases separating them. The germline gives CDR1 MGHRA, CDR2 YSYEKL. The CDR3 reads CASSQGRGQPQHF. The CDR3 DNA sequence: TGCGCCAGCAGCCAAGGGAGAGGTCAGCCCCAGCATTTT.

The J gene is TRBJ2-5, the V gene TRBV29-1; tentative D call: TRBD1 (6 bases). CDR1 SQVTM and CDR2 ANQGSEA come from the germline V gene. CDR3 length: 13 residues. Trimming cost V 0 bases and J 5 bases, with 10 bases left between them. The CDR3 region has the DNA TGCAGCGTTGAAGAAGGGGGTGAGGAGACCCAGTACTTC. Translated, it gives CSVEEGGEETQYF.

The J gene is TRBJ2-3, the V gene TRBV2; D is unresolved. The ends were cut back, 11 bases at V and 0 bases at J, with 15 bases in the middle. Germline CDR1 reads SNHLY; CDR2 reads FYNNEI. CDR3 size: 14 residues. CDR3 nucleotide sequence: TGTGCCTGCCGACTCCTGATTAGCACAGATACGCAGTATTTT. It specifies CACRLLISTDTQYF.

This chain uses TRBV5-1 with TRBJ2-7; TRBD1 aligns across 9 bases. J was trimmed by 1 base and V by 4 bases; bases with no gene match: 15. Per germline, CDR1 SGHRS and CDR2 YFSETQ. CDR3 length equals 18 residues. CDR3 in amino acids: CASSIGTGRSWGSYEQYF. As DNA, the CDR3 is TGCGCCAGCAGCATCGGGACAGGGCGCTCGTGGGGGTCCTACGAGCAGTACTTC.

This clonotype was observed a few times. This chain uses TRBV7-3 with TRBJ2-3, with 15 bases fitting TRBD2. The CDR3 runs to 16 residues. J gave up 9 bases and V 5 bases, and 9 bases lay outside the gene matches. CDR1 and CDR2 (germline): SGHTA, FQGTGA. The CDR3 bases are TGTGCCAGCAGCCTCGGACTAGCGGGAGGGTTTTCCACGCAGTATTTT. Translation gives CASSLGLAGGFSTQYF.